Shown below are 9 T cell receptor beta chains from a single sample sequenced in a study of blood T cell repertoires in COVID-19. Repertoires were generated with immunoSEQ multiplex PCR, while TCRdb's copy carries only in-frame clones and drops some. The table has about 92,000 clones, 80% seen once. Source material: peripheral blood. These receptors all stem from a man over 45 who had recovered from COVID-19.

This clone was recorded only once. The junction shows a germline mismatch at one end, possibly a read error. The V call is TRBV9, the J call TRBJ1-2; tentative D call: TRBD1 (6 bases). This CDR3 comprises 15 residues. Germline V gene sequence: CDR1 SGDLS, CDR2 YYNGEE. CDR3 sequence reads: CASSPTGTKNYGHTF. CDR3 DNA sequence: TGTGCCAGCAGCCCTACGGGGACAAAAAACTATGGCCACACCTTC.

The J gene is TRBJ2-1, the V gene TRBV19; 9 positions match TRBD2. The CDR3 spans 15 residues. Looked up from germline, CDR1 is LNHDA and CDR2 is SQIVND (reference sequence). After removal of 4 bases from V and 9 bases from J, the junction contained 10 bases not matched to a gene. The CDR3 loop reads CASSTKGGRVGEQFF. CDR3 sequence (DNA): TGTGCCAGTAGTACCAAAGGCGGGAGGGTCGGTGAGCAGTTCTTC. Filled out from reference TRBV19 and TRBJ2-1, the complete variable domain reads DGGITQSPKYLFRKEGQNVTLSCEQNLNHDAMYWYRQDPGQGLRLIYYSQIVNDFQKGDIAEGYSVSREKKESFPLTVTSAQKNPTAFYLCASSTKGGRVGEQFFGPGTRLTVL.

Concerning this clone: Relative to the germline gene, one junction end is altered; a read error may explain this. The V gene is TRBV7-7, the J gene TRBJ2-5, with 7 bases that match TRBD2. There are 14 residues in the CDR3. Germline loops: CDR1 SSHAT, CDR2 FNYEAQ (reference sequence). The CDR3 sequence is CASSPGPAGVTQYF. CDR3 nucleotides: TGTGCTAGCAGCCCCGGGCCCGCGGGAGTGACCCAGTACTTC.

The sample holds a few counts of this clone. The chain joins TRBV3-1 (or the pseudogene TRBV3-2) to TRBJ2-7, with a possible D match to TRBD1 (5 bases). CDR1 is LGHDT, CDR2 YNNKEL, per germline (reference sequence). Trimming removed 0 bases at V and 3 bases at J, with 18 bases between. This CDR3 contains 17 residues. This CDR3 reads CASSQEYSPVDIYEQYF. CDR3 sequence (DNA): TGTGCCAGCAGCCAAGAATACTCGCCGGTGGACATCTACGAGCAGTACTTC.

This clone was observed a handful of times. This chain joins TRBV5-1 and TRBJ1-2; 9 positions match TRBD1. The V and J ends lost 3 bases and 10 bases, in that order; junction bases with no gene match: 7. The CDR3 contains 13 residues. Per germline, CDR1 SGHRS and CDR2 YFSETQ. The CDR3 DNA is TGCGCCAGCAGCTCGGAGGGACAGGGCGTCTACACCTTC. It specifies CASSSEGQGVYTF.

This clone was counted once. The rearrangement joins TRBV20-1 to TRBJ1-2; D may be TRBD1 (5 bases). This CDR3 region has 11 residues. V was trimmed by 5 bases and J by 4 bases, leaving 8 bases between them. CDR1 DFQATT and CDR2 SNEGSKA come from the germline V gene (reference sequence). CDR3 DNA: TGCAGTGCTCCGACAGCCTATGGCTACACCTTC. This translates into CSAPTAYGYTF.

The CDR3 region has the DNA TGTGCCAGCAGCCTCAGGAATTCACCCCTCCACTTT. Translating it yields CASSLRNSPLHF. The chain has TRBV7-9 and TRBJ1-6; D not certain. V was shortened by 5 bases and J by 7 bases, with 6 bases between the two germline ends. The CDR3 runs to 12 residues. Looked up from germline, CDR1 is SEHNR and CDR2 is FQNEAQ (reference sequence).

This chain joins TRBV14 and TRBJ1-5, with 8 bases aligning to TRBD1. CDR3 length: 15 amino acids. Germline V gene data show CDR1 as SGHDN and CDR2 as FVKESK. V gave up 3 bases and J gave up 3 bases; unmatched junction bases: 4. The CDR3: CASSHGQGFNQPQHF. CDR3 coding DNA: TGTGCCAGCAGCCATGGACAGGGATTCAATCAGCCCCAGCATTTT.

This sequence joins TRBV28 and TRBJ2-7; 7 nucleotides align to TRBD2. CDR1 MDHEN and CDR2 SYDVKM come from the germline V gene. Unmatched junction bases numbered 7, after V lost 6 bases and J lost 2 bases. The CDR3 is 14 residues long. The CDR3 DNA sequence: TGTGCCAGCAGCAAGGGAGGGCCAACCTACGAGCAGTACTTC. Its translation is CASSKGGPTYEQYF.